The present TCR beta chain was sequenced within a study of T-cell reconstitution after alpha-beta-depleted transplantation in children. The study, taken as a whole, reports: In some patients, recipient T cells and intrathymic progenitors surviving conditioning explained high day-60 diversity. Two months or so post-transplant, alpha-beta T cells reportedly derived from several hundred expanded graft clones. Diversity and T-cell counts at one year after transplant derived mostly from new T cells.

This clonotype showed up many times. The antigen remains unidentified. Researchers prepared the TCRbeta library using unique molecular identifiers, the study reports. TCRdb passed the PCR reads through MiXCR, listing each CDR3 protein once. The table shows fewer than 700,000 distinct CDR3 sequences, with under 15% occurring only once. Germline-derived CDR1 and CDR2 are SNHLY and FYNNEI. This CDR3 comprises 14 residues. Unmatched junction bases numbered 6, after V lost 6 bases and J lost 4 bases. The receptor comes from a male patient younger than 18 who had a stem cell transplant for acute myeloid leukemia, so the T cells may come from the graft donor. The starting material was PBMCs, mostly from graft donor cells, obtained 360 days after TCRalphabeta/CD19-depleted stem cell transplant. The V call is TRBV2, the J call TRBJ2-7, with 10 bases fitting TRBD2. The CDR3 DNA reads TGTGCCAGCAGGGCTAGCGGGAGCTGGTACGAGCAGTACTTC. It specifies CASRASGSWYEQYF.